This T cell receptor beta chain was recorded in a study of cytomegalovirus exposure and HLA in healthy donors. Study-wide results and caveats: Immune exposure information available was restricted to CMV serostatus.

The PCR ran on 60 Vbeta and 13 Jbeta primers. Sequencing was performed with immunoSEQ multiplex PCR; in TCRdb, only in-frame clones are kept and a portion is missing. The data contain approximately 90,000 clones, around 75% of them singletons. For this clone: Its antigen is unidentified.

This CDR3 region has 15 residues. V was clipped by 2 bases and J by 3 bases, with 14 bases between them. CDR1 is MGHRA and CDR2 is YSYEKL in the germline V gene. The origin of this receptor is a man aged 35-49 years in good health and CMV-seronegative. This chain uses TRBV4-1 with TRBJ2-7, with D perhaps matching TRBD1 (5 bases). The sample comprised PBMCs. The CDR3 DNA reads TGCGCCAGCAGCCAAATGGTGGCAGGGTTCTACGAGCAGTACTTC. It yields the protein CASSQMVAGFYEQYF.